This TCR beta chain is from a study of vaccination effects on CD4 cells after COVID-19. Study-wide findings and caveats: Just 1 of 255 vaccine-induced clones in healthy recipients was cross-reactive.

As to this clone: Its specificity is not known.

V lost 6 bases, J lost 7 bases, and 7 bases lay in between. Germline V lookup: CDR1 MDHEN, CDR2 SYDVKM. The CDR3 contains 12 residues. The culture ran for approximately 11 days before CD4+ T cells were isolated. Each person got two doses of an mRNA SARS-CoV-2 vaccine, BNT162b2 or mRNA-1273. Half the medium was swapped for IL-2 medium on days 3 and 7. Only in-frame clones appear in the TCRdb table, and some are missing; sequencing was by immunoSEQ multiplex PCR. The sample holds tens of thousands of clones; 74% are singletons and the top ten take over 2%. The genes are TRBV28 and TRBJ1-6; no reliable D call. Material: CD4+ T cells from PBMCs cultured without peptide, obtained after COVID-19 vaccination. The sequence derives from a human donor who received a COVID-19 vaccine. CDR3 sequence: CASRTANSPLHF. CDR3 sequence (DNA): TGTGCCAGCAGAACAGCAAATTCACCCCTCCACTTT.